Given below is one TCR beta chain in context. The sample belongs to a study of blood T cell repertoires in COVID-19. CDR1 GTSNPN and CDR2 SVGIG come from the germline V gene (reference sequence). This CDR3 is built from 14 residues. Losses at the gene ends were 6 bases for V and 5 bases for J; bases not matched to a gene: 7. Patients from Seattle were sampled longitudinally, starting during active infection. Data came from immunoSEQ multiplex PCR; TCRdb stores just in-frame clones and leaves some out. The table has fewer than 700,000 clones, 85% to 90% seen once. Sample: peripheral blood. The rearrangement uses TRBV30 and TRBJ2-2; 9 nucleotides align to TRBD1. This clonotype was sampled from a woman aged 45 to 65 with COVID-19, enrolled during active disease. CDR3 region: CACTGGKPTGELFF. CDR3 nucleotide sequence: TGTGCCTGTACAGGGGGCAAGCCAACCGGGGAGCTGTTTTTT. Full variable domain (remainder filled in from reference TRBV30 and TRBJ2-2): SQTIHQWPATLVQPVGSPLSLECTVEGTSNPNLYWYRQAAGRGLQLLFYSVGIGQISSEVPQNLSASRPQDRQFILSSKKLLLSDSGFYLCACTGGKPTGELFFGEGSRLTVL.